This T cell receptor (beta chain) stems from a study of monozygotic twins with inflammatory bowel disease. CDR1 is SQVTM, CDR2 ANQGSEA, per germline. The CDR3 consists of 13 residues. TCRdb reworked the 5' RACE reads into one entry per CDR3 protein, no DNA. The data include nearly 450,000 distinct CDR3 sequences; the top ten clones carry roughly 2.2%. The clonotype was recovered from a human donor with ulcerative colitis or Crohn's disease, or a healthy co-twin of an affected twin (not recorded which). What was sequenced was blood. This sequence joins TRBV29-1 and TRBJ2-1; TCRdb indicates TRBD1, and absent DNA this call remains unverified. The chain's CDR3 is CSVEGQGRDEQFF.